These 2 T cell receptor beta chains share one sample of origin, sequenced in a study of blood T cell repertoires in COVID-19. TCRdb's copy holds only in-frame clones and misses some; the assay was immunoSEQ multiplex PCR. The table has over 45,000 clones, 65% to 85% seen once. The sequencing sample was made of peripheral blood. The origin of the receptors is a woman aged 80 or over with acute or convalescent COVID-19.

The chain links TRBV21-1 to TRBJ1-4; no check of the table's D call, TRBD1, against the DNA was made. TRBV21-1 is designated a pseudogene. The CDR3 consists of 22 residues. As DNA, the CDR3 is TGTGCCAGCAGCAAAGGGTTCCTGAGAACAGGGGGCTGGTGTGCAACTAATGAAAAACTGTTTTTT. The encoded protein is CASSKGFLRTGGWCATNEKLFF.

This clone was detected once. The chain joins TRBV25-1 to TRBJ1-2; a weak D match, TRBD1 (6 bases). Germline CDR1 reads MGHDK; CDR2 reads SYGVNS. V lost 1 base and J lost 5, with 17 bases in between. CDR3 size: 16 residues. In DNA form, the CDR3 reads TGTGCCAGCAGTGAATTGCGGGGGGCCTTAGGGTATGGCTACACCTTC. It specifies CASSELRGALGYGYTF.